The rows below give T cell receptor beta chains drawn from one sample of a study of vaccination and CD4 T cells after COVID-19. Via MiXCR, TCRdb re-called the PCR reads, giving one row per CDR3 protein. This table holds some 14,000 distinct CDR3 sequences, about 24% found once. These receptors lack a known antigen. The sequencing here drew on CD4+ T cells from blood, cultured in vitro, taken after SARS-CoV-2 vaccination. The receptors originated from a human donor who had recovered from COVID-19. CDR3s include the opening cysteine and the closing phenylalanine or tryptophan. A D gene is named only where the DNA matches it firmly. Clone size is given for some rows only: seen once, a few or many times, or a class if the clone is expanded.

clone size	V gene	D gene	J gene	CDR3 protein	CDR3 DNA
medium-sized	TRBV7-9	TRBD2	TRBJ2-5	CASSPLAGGPGETQYF	TGTGCCAGCAGCCCCCTGGCGGGAGGGCCGGGGGAGACCCAGTACTTC
NA	TRBV15	NA	TRBJ2-5	CATSNGQPKETQYF	TGTGCCACCAGCAACGGGCAGCCTAAAGAGACCCAGTACTTC
few	TRBV19	TRBD1	TRBJ1-5	CASRTPYDRGSNQPQHF	TGTGCCAGTAGGACCCCCTACGACAGGGGCAGCAATCAGCCCCAGCATTTT
medium-sized	TRBV19	NA	TRBJ1-2	CASSIAGTLDYGYTF	TGTGCCAGTAGTATAGCCGGGACTCTTGACTATGGCTACACCTTC
few	TRBV19	TRBD1	TRBJ2-1	CASKPDRSSYNEQFF	TGTGCCAGTAAGCCGGACAGGAGCTCCTACAATGAGCAGTTCTTC
few	TRBV11-2	TRBD2	TRBJ2-1	CASSLRTSGSAEQFF	TGTGCCAGCAGCCTTCGGACTAGCGGGAGTGCTGAGCAGTTCTTC
NA	TRBV28	NA	TRBJ1-6	CASNSSPLHF	TGTGCCAGCAATAGTTCACCCCTCCACTTT
few	TRBV20-1	NA	TRBJ1-1	CSARPLRGPEAFF	TGCAGTGCTAGACCTCTGAGGGGCCCTGAAGCTTTCTTT
NA	TRBV28	TRBD1	TRBJ2-7	CASSSPGTGVYEQYF	TGTGCCAGCAGTTCTCCCGGGACAGGAGTTTACGAGCAGTACTTC
few	TRBV4-1	TRBD2	TRBJ2-7	CASSQGLAGVSYEQYF	TGCGCCAGCAGCCAAGGGTTAGCGGGAGTCTCCTACGAGCAGTACTTC
NA	TRBV2	NA	TRBJ1-2	CASSEGEVHGYTF	TGTGCCAGCAGTGAGGGGGAGGTGCATGGCTACACCTTC
NA	TRBV14	TRBD2	TRBJ2-1	CASRLAAFPYNEQFF	TGTGCCAGCAGACTAGCGGCTTTCCCGTACAATGAGCAGTTCTTC
NA	TRBV6-1	NA	TRBJ2-6	CASSLDSSGANVLTF	TGTGCCAGCAGTCTAGACTCCTCTGGGGCCAACGTCCTGACTTTC
NA	TRBV11-3	NA	TRBJ2-7	CASSLVGNRGTYEQYF	TGTGCCAGCAGCTTAGTAGGTAACAGAGGAACCTACGAGCAGTACTTC
NA	TRBV12-3/TRBV12-4	TRBD1	TRBJ1-2	CASSLRQGARGYTF	TGTGCCAGCAGTCTCAGACAGGGGGCGCGGGGCTACACCTTC
NA	TRBV11-2	TRBD2	TRBJ2-1	CASSLDWGTSSNEQFF	TGTGCCAGCAGCTTAGATTGGGGGACTAGCAGCAATGAGCAGTTCTTC
few	TRBV7-2	NA	TRBJ1-3	CASSLARDSGNTIYF	TGTGCCAGCAGCTTAGCCCGCGACTCTGGAAACACCATATATTTT
NA	TRBV6-5	TRBD2	TRBJ2-5	CASSYGAGGLETQYF	TGTGCCAGCAGTTACGGCGCGGGAGGGCTGGAGACCCAGTACTTC
NA	TRBV7-2	NA	TRBJ2-1	CASSSVAVHNEQFF	TGTGCCAGCAGCAGCGTAGCGGTTCACAATGAGCAGTTCTTC
NA	TRBV28	NA	TRBJ1-1	CASSPFSMNTEAFF	TGTGCCAGCAGTCCCTTTTCAATGAACACTGAAGCTTTCTTT
few	TRBV7-8	NA	TRBJ1-1	CASSNSGREAFF	TGTGCCAGCAGCAACTCAGGGAGGGAAGCTTTCTTT
medium-sized	TRBV15	NA	TRBJ1-2	CATSRRTDYGYTF	TGTGCCACCAGCAGACGGACGGACTATGGCTACACCTTC
NA	TRBV7-2	NA	TRBJ1-4	CASSRATNEKLFF	TGTGCCAGTTCCCGAGCAACTAATGAAAAACTGTTTTTT
NA	TRBV6-1	TRBD1	TRBJ2-7	CASRGQVYEQYF	TGTGCCAGCAGGGGACAGGTTTACGAGCAGTACTTC
NA	TRBV6-1	NA	TRBJ2-1	CASIRSGPFSYNEQFF	TGTGCCAGCATCCGCTCCGGGCCATTCTCCTACAATGAGCAGTTCTTC
few	TRBV11-2	NA	TRBJ2-1	CASSISLDEQFF	TGTGCCAGCAGCATCTCTCTGGATGAGCAGTTCTTC
NA	TRBV20-1	NA	TRBJ2-7	CSARDLKGTLYEQYF	TGCAGTGCTAGGGATCTTAAGGGGACCCTCTACGAGCAGTACTTC
medium-sized	TRBV6-5	NA	TRBJ2-3	CASSSILPTGRTDTQYF	TGTGCCAGCAGTTCCATACTCCCGACAGGTCGCACAGATACGCAGTATTTT
NA	TRBV18	TRBD1	TRBJ1-2	CASSPRTGAENYGYTF	TGTGCCAGCTCACCCCGTACAGGGGCGGAAAACTATGGCTACACCTTC
medium-sized	TRBV6-1	NA	TRBJ2-1	CASRPWMTNYNEQFF	TGTGCCAGCAGACCCTGGATGACGAACTACAATGAGCAGTTCTTC
NA	TRBV27	NA	TRBJ2-5	CASSGVAAQETQYF	TGTGCCAGCAGTGGGGTAGCGGCACAAGAGACCCAGTACTTC
few	TRBV7-3	TRBD1	TRBJ2-3	CASSPTDRRYTDTQYF	TGTGCCAGCAGCCCAACGGACAGGCGTTACACAGATACGCAGTATTTT
NA	TRBV19	NA	TRBJ2-5	CASSMRGQETQYF	TGTGCCAGTAGTATGCGGGGCCAAGAGACCCAGTACTTC
few	TRBV7-2	NA	TRBJ2-1	CASSLEEQFF	TGTGCCAGCAGCTTAGAGGAGCAGTTCTTC
NA	TRBV20-1	NA	TRBJ1-6	CSARDQQAGDSHLHF	TGCAGTGCTAGAGACCAACAGGCGGGGGATTCACACCTCCACTTT
medium-sized	TRBV24-1	NA	TRBJ2-5	CATSDSRGGETQYF	TGTGCCACCAGTGATTCCAGGGGAGGTGAGACCCAGTACTTC
NA	TRBV5-1	NA	TRBJ1-2	CASSWGAAAPGYGYTF	TGCGCCAGCAGCTGGGGGGCGGCAGCCCCTGGGTATGGCTACACCTTC
once	TRBV4-1	NA	TRBJ2-1	CASSQISQWEQFF	TGCGCCAGCAGCCAGATAAGTCAATGGGAGCAGTTCTTC
NA	TRBV4-1	NA	TRBJ2-6	CASSQWDAAPGANVLTF	TGCGCCAGCAGCCAATGGGACGCAGCTCCTGGGGCCAACGTCCTGACTTTC
once	TRBV27	NA	TRBJ2-5	CASSLLGGETRYF	TGTGCCAGCAGTTTATTAGGGGGGGAGACCCGGTACTTC